The clone carrying this T cell receptor beta chain showed up many times. Its target is unknown. Axillary draining lymph nodes of breast cancer patients supplied the node samples. This specimen belongs to a study of breast tumors, draining lymph nodes, adjacent tissues. TCRdb independently ran MiXCR on the multiplex PCR reads; one entry per CDR3 protein. Of about 230,000 distinct CDR3 sequences in the sample, about 30% are singletons; the top ten hold 1.1% to 1.5%. Whole-study findings and limits: Most tumor T cells seemingly derive from lymph node, then expand in tumor. Tumor TCR diversity was below lymph nodes but above nontumor tissue. Tumor T cell lymph node origin was a supported hypothesis, not proven.

The J segment lost 8 bases and the V segment lost 0 bases, leaving 4 bases of the junction unmatched. Germline CDR1 reads DFQATT; CDR2 reads SNEGSKA (reference sequence). This CDR3 comprises 13 residues. Specimen: axillary lymph node tissue. The rearrangement uses TRBV20-1 and TRBJ2-1; 7 nucleotides agree with TRBD2. The origin of this receptor is a female donor with breast cancer. Some clones in this sample may be carry-over from other donors' samples. The CDR3 DNA is TGCAGTGCTAGAGATGGGCTAGCGGATGAGCAGTTCTTC. It codes for CSARDGLADEQFF.